One and the same sample provided the 9 T cell receptor beta chains below, sequenced in a study of glioma-infiltrating T cells after dendritic cell vaccination. Assay used: immunoSEQ multiplex PCR; TCRdb lists only in-frame clones, some missing. The sample includes approximately 82,000 clones, about 90% of them seen just once. The source material was blood, sampled before dendritic cell vaccination. The receptors here all came from a human donor with glioblastoma.

The gene calls are TRBV4-2 and TRBJ1-5; 10 positions agree with TRBD1. The CDR3 contains 19 residues. From germline, CDR1 is LGHNA and CDR2 YNFKEQ. V was clipped by 3 bases and J by 0 bases; unmatched bases: 11. The CDR3 DNA follows: TGTGCCAGCAGCCATGGCGGGACAGGGGACTTCATTAGCAATCAGCCCCAGCATTTT. Protein: CASSHGGTGDFISNQPQHF.

The chain couples TRBV18 to TRBJ1-2, with D maybe TRBD1 (6 bases). Germline CDR1 and CDR2: KGHSH and LQKENI. V was pared by 4 bases and J by 1 base, with 10 bases between. The CDR3 totals 14 residues. The CDR3 nucleotides are TGTGCCAGCTCACTGGGGGCCAATAACTATGGCTACACCTTC. As protein: CASSLGANNYGYTF.

The CDR3 coding sequence is TGTGCCAGCAGCTCGGGGATAACAGGGGATGGAACCGGGGAGCTGTTTTTT. It encodes CASSSGITGDGTGELFF. This chain connects TRBV5-5 to TRBJ2-2; 7 bases are a match to TRBD1. Germline V gene lookup returns CDR1 SGHKS and CDR2 YYEKEE (reference sequence). V dropped 3 bases and J dropped 5; count of bases not matched to a gene: 13. There are 17 residues in the CDR3.

J is TRBJ1-5 and V is TRBV6-6; 10 bases are shared with TRBD1. Losses at the gene ends were 6 bases for V and 3 bases for J; bases not matched to a gene: 8. CDR1 and CDR2 (germline): MNHNY, SVGAGI (reference sequence). The CDR3 runs to 16 residues. The CDR3 loop is CASRGPGQGSNQPQHF. The CDR3 coding sequence is TGTGCCAGCAGGGGTCCGGGACAGGGGTCCAATCAGCCCCAGCATTTT.

The rearrangement joins TRBV19 to TRBJ2-2; D gene uncertain. From germline, CDR1 is LNHDA and CDR2 SQIVND (reference sequence). The CDR3 has 13 residues. V lost 7 bases and J lost 2, with 8 bases in between. The CDR3 loop reads CASTETNTGELFF. The CDR3 DNA sequence: TGTGCCAGTACTGAGACAAACACCGGGGAGCTGTTTTTT.

The CDR3 sequence is CASSFGSVGDEQYF. The CDR3 region has the DNA TGTGCCAGCAGCTTCGGCAGCGTCGGGGACGAGCAGTACTTC. The chain uses TRBV5-4 and TRBJ2-7; weak D call: TRBD2 (5 bases). This CDR3 is 14 amino acids long. V lost 2 bases to trimming and J lost 5 bases, with 14 bases between them. Per the germline V gene, CDR1 is SGHNT and CDR2 is YYREEE (reference sequence).

The chain employs TRBV6-5 and TRBJ1-1; D perhaps matches TRBD1 (5 bases). Trimming cost V 7 bases and J 5 bases, with 17 bases left between them. CDR3 length equals 14 residues. Germline-derived CDR1 and CDR2 are MNHEY and SVGAGI. Here the CDR3 reads CASNGMGGGTEAFF. As DNA, the CDR3 is TGTGCCAGCAATGGTATGGGGGGGGGAACTGAAGCTTTCTTT.

The rearrangement joins TRBV4-2 to TRBJ2-1, with TRBD1 matching over 7 bases. This CDR3 has 17 residues. V shed 1 base, J shed 0 bases, and the junction held 6 bases outside the gene matches. CDR1 and CDR2 from the germline V gene are LGHNA and YNFKEQ. The DNA for the CDR3 is TGTGCCAGCAGCCAAGTAGGGGGACAGAGCTCCTACAATGAGCAGTTCTTC. Amino acids: CASSQVGGQSSYNEQFF.

The chain recombines TRBV11-2 with TRBJ1-1, with TRBD1 matching over 7 bases. J gave up 4 bases and V 4 bases, and 6 bases lay outside the gene matches. The CDR3 length is 14 residues. The germline CDR1 and CDR2 sequences are SGHAT and FQNNGV. CDR3: CASSSLTGSTEAFF. CDR3 coding DNA: TGTGCCAGCAGCTCCTTGACAGGGAGCACTGAAGCTTTCTTT.